The clone carrying this T cell receptor (beta chain) was recorded many times. Its antigen is not known. One heparinised blood draw, averaging about 120 mL, came from each donor. Germline CDR1 and CDR2: ENHRY and SYGVKD. This CDR3 has 16 amino acids. Deletions cut 6 bases from V and 1 base from J, with 16 bases between. Expressed TCRB transcripts were sequenced because the entire RNA isolate underwent reverse transcription. Some clones are missing from TCRdb's copy, which holds only in-frame ones; the method was immunoSEQ multiplex PCR. The sample consists of 140,000 or so clones, 9.2% of them appearing once. This entry is derived from a study of beta chain features in type 1 diabetes. Study information: All samples together contributed around 98,000,000 sorted cells for examination.

General study findings and limits: At VDJ recombination sites, type 1 diabetes patients had fewer insertions and more deleted nucleotides.

This sequence originates from a man aged 18-30 years in good health. V gene TRBV10-3 combines with J gene TRBJ1-5, with a possible D match to TRBD1 (5 bases). The sample comprised central memory CD4+ T cells from blood. For the CDR3, the DNA is TGTGCCATCAGCTTCGGAGGGGCGCGGAGCAATCAGCCCCAGCATTTT. Translation gives CAISFGGARSNQPQHF.